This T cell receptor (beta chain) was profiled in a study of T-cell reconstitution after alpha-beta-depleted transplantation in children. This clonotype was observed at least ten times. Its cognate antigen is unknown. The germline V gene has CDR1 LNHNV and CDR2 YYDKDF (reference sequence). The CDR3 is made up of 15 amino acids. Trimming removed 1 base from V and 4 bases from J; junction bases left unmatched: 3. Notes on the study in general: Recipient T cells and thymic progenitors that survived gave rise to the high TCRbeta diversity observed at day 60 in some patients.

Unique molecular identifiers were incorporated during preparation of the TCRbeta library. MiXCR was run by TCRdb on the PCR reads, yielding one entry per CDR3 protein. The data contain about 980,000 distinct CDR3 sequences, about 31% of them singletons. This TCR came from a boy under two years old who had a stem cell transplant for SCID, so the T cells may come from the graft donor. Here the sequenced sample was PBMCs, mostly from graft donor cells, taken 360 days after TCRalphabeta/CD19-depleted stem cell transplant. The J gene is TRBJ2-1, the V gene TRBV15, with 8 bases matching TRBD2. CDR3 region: CATSRGRGAYNEQFF. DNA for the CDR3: TGTGCCACCAGCAGAGGGCGGGGGGCATACAATGAGCAGTTCTTC.